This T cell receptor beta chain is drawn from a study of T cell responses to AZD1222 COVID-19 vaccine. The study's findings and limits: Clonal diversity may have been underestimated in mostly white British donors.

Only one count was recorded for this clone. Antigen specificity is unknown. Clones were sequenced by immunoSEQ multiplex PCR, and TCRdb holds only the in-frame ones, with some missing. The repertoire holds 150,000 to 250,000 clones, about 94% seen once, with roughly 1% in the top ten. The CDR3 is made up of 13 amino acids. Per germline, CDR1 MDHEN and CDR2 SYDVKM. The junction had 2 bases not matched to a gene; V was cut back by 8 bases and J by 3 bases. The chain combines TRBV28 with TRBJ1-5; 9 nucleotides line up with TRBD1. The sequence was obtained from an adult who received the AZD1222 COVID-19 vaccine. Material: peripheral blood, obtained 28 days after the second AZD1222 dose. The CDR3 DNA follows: TGTGCCAGCGGGGACAGGGACAATCAGCCCCAGCATTTT. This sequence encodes CASGDRDNQPQHF.